This T cell receptor beta chain was identified in a study of CD4+ T cells in melanoma (dated by TCRdb to between 2020 and 2023). About the study as a whole: The study investigated neoantigen-specific CD4+ T cells in human melanoma.

Overall study outcomes, separate from this receptor: Neoantigen-specific CD4+ T cells were reported to be correlated with the function of CD8+ T cells, macrophages and B cells. Neoantigen-specific CD4+ T cells in melanoma were reported to show diverse differentiation states.

The donors were melanoma patients. The CDR3, from cysteine to phenylalanine, totals 15 residues. The only DNA kept is the CDR3, 45 bases in frame from the first base. The germline V gene (reference sequence) specifies SGHNT as CDR1 and YYREEE as CDR2. Germline trimming amounts to 4 bases on V and 9 bases on J, with 9 as the count of junction bases outside the gene matches. Concerning this clone: It has no known antigen specificity. No much larger clone exists at a distance of one base, and base qualities are not known.

Libraries were constructed by the immunoSEQ multiplex PCR assay. TCRdb's version of the immuneACCESS table is confined to in-frame rearrangements and falls short of the full clone set. An unresolved V gene accounts for under half of the shortfall where checked; the remainder is of unknown origin. The table for this sample lists about 14,000 clones; roughly two thirds of them were counted only once. Roughly a sixth of the sample goes to the ten largest clones. The rearrangement joined TRBV5-4 to TRBJ2-6; 8 central bases correspond to TRBD2. The TCR comes from a human donor with melanoma. What was sequenced was cells from a culture (not recorded whether cultured in vitro). The DNA sequence reads TGTGCCAGCAGCGGACAGAGCGGGAGTGGCAACGTCCTGACTTTC. Translated, it gives CASSGQSGSGNVLTF.